This T cell receptor (beta chain) was identified in a study of T-cell memory formation after mild COVID-19. The overall study: For the most part, TCR clusters were specific to one donor. Findings and limits, study-wide: The study found contracting CD4+ clones mainly in CM and EM and contracting CD8+ clones in EMRA. CD4+ bias marked clones expanding day 15 to 37, unlike balanced contracting clones. Specificity for SARS-CoV-2 was not confirmed among the second-wave clones peaking on day 37.

Each CDR3 protein gets one entry after TCRdb re-called the 5' RACE reads with MiXCR. The sample contains fewer than 200,000 distinct CDR3 sequences, 13% of which appear only once. This CDR3 spans 14 amino acids. Germline trimming cut 7 bases from V and 4 bases from J; bases unmatched to any gene: 4. Germline CDR1 MRHNA, CDR2 SNTAGT. A few counts support this clonotype. Antigen unknown. The chain combines TRBV6-4 with TRBJ2-1, with 10 positions matching TRBD2. This TCR came from a man younger than 35 who had mild COVID-19 (a few samples of this study predate the infection). Cell type and time point are not known. Sequencing input: PBMCs or a T cell subset sorted from them (not recorded which). The CDR3 here is CASILSGGYNEQFF. The CDR3 nucleotides read TGTGCCAGCATACTTAGCGGGGGGTACAATGAGCAGTTCTTC.